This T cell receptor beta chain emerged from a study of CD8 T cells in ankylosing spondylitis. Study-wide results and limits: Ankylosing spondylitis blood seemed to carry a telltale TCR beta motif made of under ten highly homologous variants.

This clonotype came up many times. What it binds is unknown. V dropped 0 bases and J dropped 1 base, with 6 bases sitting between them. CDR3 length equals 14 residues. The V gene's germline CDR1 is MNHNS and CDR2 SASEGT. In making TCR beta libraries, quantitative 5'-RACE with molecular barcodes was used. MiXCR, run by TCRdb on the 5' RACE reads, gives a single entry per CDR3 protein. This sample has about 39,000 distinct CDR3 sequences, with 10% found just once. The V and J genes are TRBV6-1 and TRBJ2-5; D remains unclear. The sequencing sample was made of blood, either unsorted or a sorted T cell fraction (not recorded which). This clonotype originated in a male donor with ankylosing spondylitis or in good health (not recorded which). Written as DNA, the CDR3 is TGTGCCAGCAGTGAAGCGGGCGTCCAAGAGACCCAGTACTTC. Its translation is CASSEAGVQETQYF.